This record looks at one T cell receptor beta chain sequence and its context. Produced via immunoSEQ multiplex PCR; TCRdb's table is partial and in-frame only. The sample lists fewer than 350,000 clones, 89% occurring once. The V and J ends lost 2 bases and 5 bases respectively, with 15 bases between them. There are 16 residues in the CDR3. The V gene's germline CDR1 is MDHEN and CDR2 SYDVKM. This record belongs to a study of blood T cell repertoires in COVID-19. The TCR was taken from a man in his 60s who had recovered from COVID-19. Sequenced: PBMCs or T cells enriched from blood (not recorded which). This chain uses TRBV28 with TRBJ1-4; the D gene is possibly TRBD1 (6 bases). For the CDR3, the DNA is TGTGCCAGCAGTTTAACTACCACAGGGACAAATGAAAAACTGTTTTTT. Translating it yields CASSLTTTGTNEKLFF.